This T cell receptor beta chain was captured in a study of regulatory T cells in long-lasting Graves disease. CDR3-region Arm-PCR and iRepertoire HTBI primers produced the TCR beta libraries. TCRdb re-analysed the multiplex PCR reads in MiXCR, keeping a single row per CDR3 protein. Of a few hundred thousand distinct CDR3 sequences in the sample, 10% to 15% were seen once. Trimming shortened V by 5 bases and J by 4 bases, and 12 bases separated the two germline ends. CDR1 and CDR2 from the germline V gene are MDHEN and SYDVKM. The CDR3 is 13 residues long. The sample's time point: newly diagnosed GD, antithyroid drugs for less than 3 months. The TCR library was prepared using RNA isolated from PBMCs. This clonotype was seen many times. The same sample was also studied in work on T cells in Graves' hyperthyroidism and ophthalmopathy.

V is TRBV28 and J is TRBJ2-7; D is undetermined. The origin of this receptor is a woman between 18 and 29 years old with Graves disease. The source material was peripheral blood mononuclear cells (PBMCs), sampled at new diagnosis, from a patient treated with antithyroid drugs. The CDR3 DNA follows: TGTGCCAGCAGTCACGACGGCCCTTACGAGCAGTACTTC. It translates to CASSHDGPYEQYF.